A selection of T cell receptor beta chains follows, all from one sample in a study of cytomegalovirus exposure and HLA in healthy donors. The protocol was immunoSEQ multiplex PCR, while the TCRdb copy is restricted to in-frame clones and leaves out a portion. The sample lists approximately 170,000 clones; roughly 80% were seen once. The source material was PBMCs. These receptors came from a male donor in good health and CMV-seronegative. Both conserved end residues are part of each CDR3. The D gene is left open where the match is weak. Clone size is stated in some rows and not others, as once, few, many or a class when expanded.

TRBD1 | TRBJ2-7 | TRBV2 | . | TGTGCCAGCCGTACAGGGGGTGAGCAGTACTTC | CASRTGGEQYF
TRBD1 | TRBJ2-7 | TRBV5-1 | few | TGCGCCAGCAGCTGGACAGGGTTCGAGCAGTACTTC | CASSWTGFEQYF
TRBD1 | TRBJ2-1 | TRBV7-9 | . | TGTGCCAGCAGCCCCTTAGATCCGGGACAGGGGGCGCTGGGTCAGTTCTTC | CASSPLDPGQGALGQFF
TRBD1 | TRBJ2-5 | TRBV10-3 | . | TGTGCCATCAGTGAGCCCCGGGACAGGGGGCGCGTTCCCCAAGAGACCCAGTACTTC | CAISEPRDRGRVPQETQYF
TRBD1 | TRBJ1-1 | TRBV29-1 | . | TGCAGCGTTGGGGGACAGGGGGTGTATTCTTCGTTAGCTTTCTTT | CSVGGQGVYSSLAFF
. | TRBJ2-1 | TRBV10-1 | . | TGCGCCAGCAGTGACAGACTGGGGGGCTACAATGAGCAGTTCTTC | CASSDRLGGYNEQFF
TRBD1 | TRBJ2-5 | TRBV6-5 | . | TGTGCCAGCAGAACGCCGGGACAGGGGGCTGAGACCCAGTACTTC | CASRTPGQGAETQYF
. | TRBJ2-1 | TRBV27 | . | TGTGCCAGCAGGCGGGGATACAATGAGCAGTTCTTC | CASRRGYNEQFF
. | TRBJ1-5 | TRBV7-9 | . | TGTGCCAGCAGCTCGGGCGGGAATAGCAATCAGCCCCAGCATTTT | CASSSGGNSNQPQHF
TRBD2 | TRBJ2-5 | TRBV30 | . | TGTGCCTGGAGCGGACTAGCGGGGGGTCGGGAGACCCAGTACTTC | CAWSGLAGGRETQYF
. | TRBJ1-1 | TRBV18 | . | TGTGCCAGCTCACCCCGTCAGGGGACTGAAGCTTTCTTT | CASSPRQGTEAFF
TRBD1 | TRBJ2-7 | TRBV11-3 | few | TGTGCCAGCAGCCGGACAGGATCCTACGAGCAGTACTTC | CASSRTGSYEQYF
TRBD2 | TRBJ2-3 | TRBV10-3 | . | TGTGCCATCAGTGAGTCGATCACGCGGGGGGCCACAGATACGCAGTATTTT | CAISESITRGATDTQYF
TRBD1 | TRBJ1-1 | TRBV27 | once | TGTGCCAGCAGAGCAAACCCGGGACAGGGATGGAACACTGAAGCTTTCTTT | CASRANPGQGWNTEAFF
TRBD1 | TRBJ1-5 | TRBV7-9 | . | TGTGCCAGCAGCTTTTCTCCTGGGACAGGGGGCGGTCAGCCCCAGCATTTT | CASSFSPGTGGGQPQHF
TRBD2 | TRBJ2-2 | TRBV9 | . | TGTGCCAGCAGCGTAAGGGGAACTAGCGGGGGGTACACCGGGGAGCTGTTTTTT | CASSVRGTSGGYTGELFF
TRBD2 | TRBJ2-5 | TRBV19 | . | TGTGCCAGTAGAGAGACTAGCAATTGGGAGACCCAGTACTTC | CASRETSNWETQYF
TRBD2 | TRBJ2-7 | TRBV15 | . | TGTGCCACCAGCGCGGGACTAGGAGAGCAGTACTTC | CATSAGLGEQYF
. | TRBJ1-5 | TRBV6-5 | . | TGTGCCAGTCGGTGGGGGCCCAATCAGCCCCAGCATTTT | CASRWGPNQPQHF
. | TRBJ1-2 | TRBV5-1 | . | TGCGCCAGCAGCCAGGTCTTAGGTCGGAACTATGGCTACACCTTC | CASSQVLGRNYGYTF